This T cell receptor beta chain emerged from a study of blood T cell repertoires in COVID-19. Study context: The samples span acute and convalescent COVID-19 from the United States, Italy and Spain. From T cells, B-cell-depleted T cells, or PBMCs came the material, which was cDNA or gDNA.

Authors' methods: From reference gene primer amplification, estimates of nucleated cell counts were derived. Sequencing was performed with immunoSEQ multiplex PCR; in TCRdb, only in-frame clones are kept and a portion is missing. That table is the source of V, J and clone size, and D and trimming were worked out from the DNA. The data contain 75,000 or so clones, approximately 88% of them singletons. In germline, CDR1 is SGHTA, CDR2 FQGNSA. Between the trimmed V and J ends, which lost 6 bases and 5 bases, there was a span of 16 bases. This CDR3 spans 14 amino acids. This sequence joins TRBV7-2 and TRBJ2-5; TRBD1 might be the D (6 bases). The origin of this receptor is a woman of 80 years or more with active or convalescent COVID-19. Material for sequencing was peripheral blood. In DNA form, the CDR3 reads TGTGCCAGCAGACCAGCTTACAGGGTTGAGACCCAGTACTTC. It specifies CASRPAYRVETQYF. Together with reference TRBV7-2 and TRBJ2-5, the CDR3 gives the full variable domain: GAGVSQSPSNKVTEKGKDVELRCDPISGHTALYWYRQSLGQGLEFLIYFQGNSAPDKSGLPSDRFSAERTGGSVSTLTIQRTQQEDSAVYLCASRPAYRVETQYFGPGTRLLVL.